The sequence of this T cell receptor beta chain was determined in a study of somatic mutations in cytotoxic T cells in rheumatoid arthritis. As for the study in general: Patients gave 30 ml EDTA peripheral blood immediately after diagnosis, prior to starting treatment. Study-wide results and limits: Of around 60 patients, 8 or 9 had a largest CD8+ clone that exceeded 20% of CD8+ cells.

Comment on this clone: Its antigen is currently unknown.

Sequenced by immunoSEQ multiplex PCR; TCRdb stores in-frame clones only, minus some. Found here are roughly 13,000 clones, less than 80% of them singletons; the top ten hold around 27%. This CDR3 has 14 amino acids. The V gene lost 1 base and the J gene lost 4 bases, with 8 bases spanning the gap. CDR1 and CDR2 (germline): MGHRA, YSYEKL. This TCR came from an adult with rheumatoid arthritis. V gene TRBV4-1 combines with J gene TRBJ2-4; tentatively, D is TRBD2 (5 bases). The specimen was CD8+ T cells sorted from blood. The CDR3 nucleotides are TGCGCCAGCAGCCAAGGACGGACTAAAAACATTCAGTACTTC. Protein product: CASSQGRTKNIQYF.